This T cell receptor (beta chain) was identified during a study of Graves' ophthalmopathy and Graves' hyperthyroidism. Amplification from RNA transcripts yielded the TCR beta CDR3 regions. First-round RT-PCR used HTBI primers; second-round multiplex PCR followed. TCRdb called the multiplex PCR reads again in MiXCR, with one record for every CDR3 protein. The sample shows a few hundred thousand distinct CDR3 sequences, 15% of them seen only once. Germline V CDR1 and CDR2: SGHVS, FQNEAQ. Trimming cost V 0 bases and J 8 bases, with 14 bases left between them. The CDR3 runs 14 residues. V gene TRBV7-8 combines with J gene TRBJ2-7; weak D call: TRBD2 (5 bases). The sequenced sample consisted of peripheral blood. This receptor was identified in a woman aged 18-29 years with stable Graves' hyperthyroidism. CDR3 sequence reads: CASSLANPGDKQYF. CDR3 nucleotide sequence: TGTGCCAGCAGCTTAGCGAATCCCGGGGATAAGCAGTACTTC.